Listed below are T cell receptor beta chains from one sample, sequenced in a study of CXCR3-negative and CXCR3-positive naive CD8 T cells. TCRdb reprocessed the 5' RACE reads; each CDR3 protein has one entry and no DNA is given. This sample's table has 130,000 to 150,000 distinct CDR3 sequences. Material for sequencing was naive CXCR3+ CD8+ T cells from blood. The receptors were gathered from a human donor in good health. Some clones in this sample may be carry-over from other donors' samples. CDR3s include the opening cysteine and the closing phenylalanine or tryptophan.

J: TRBJ2-3
V: TRBV27
length: 17
CDR3: CASSSNMDQHGTDTQYF

J: TRBJ1-1
V: TRBV7-2
length: 15
CDR3: CASSPLLGIGTEAFF

J: TRBJ2-1
V: TRBV27
length: 12
CDR3: CASSPTYNEQFF

J: TRBJ1-1
V: TRBV20-1
length: 14
CDR3: CSARDWEGNTEAFF

J: TRBJ2-7
V: TRBV29-1
length: 15
CDR3: CSVERLQGQNYEQYF

J: TRBJ2-3
V: TRBV29-1
length: 13
CDR3: CGVPGESTDTQYF

J: TRBJ2-7
V: TRBV20-1
length: 13
CDR3: CSASYRGLYEQYF

J: TRBJ2-2
V: TRBV28
length: 17
CDR3: CASSLHSGTGDTGELFF

J: TRBJ1-2
V: TRBV29-1
length: 15
CDR3: CSVETGGRANYGYTF

J: TRBJ2-1
V: TRBV7-2
length: 15
CDR3: CASSFTSGGAHEQFF

J: TRBJ2-1
V: TRBV7-9
length: 14
CDR3: CASTAGLSYNEQFF

J: TRBJ1-2
V: TRBV29-1
length: 13
CDR3: CSSRQSSNYGYTF

J: TRBJ2-3
V: TRBV30
length: 13
CDR3: CACTGESTDTQYF

J: TRBJ2-1
V: TRBV12-3/TRBV12-4
length: 12
CDR3: CASSPPGHEQFF

J: TRBJ2-2
V: TRBV6-2/TRBV6-3
length: 15
CDR3: CASSYWAGNTGELFF

J: TRBJ2-3
V: TRBV5-4
length: 13
CDR3: CASRESTGDTQYF

J: TRBJ2-7
V: TRBV20-1
length: 14
CDR3: CSARDPYGSYEQYF

J: TRBJ2-1
V: TRBV9
length: 15
CDR3: CASSIQGGEYNEQFF

J: TRBJ2-2
V: TRBV6-5
length: 16
CDR3: CASSQRTSANTGELFF

J: TRBJ2-2
V: TRBV7-9
length: 15
CDR3: CASSPRDPGAGELFF

J: TRBJ2-7
V: TRBV4-3
length: 15
CDR3: CASSQERGGTYEQYF

J: TRBJ2-3
V: TRBV11-2
length: 15
CDR3: CASSLQWEATDTQYF

J: TRBJ2-1
V: TRBV12-3/TRBV12-4
length: 16
CDR3: CASSKLAVSSYNEQFF

J: TRBJ2-7
V: TRBV18
length: 14
CDR3: CASSPPVRAYEQYF

J: TRBJ2-7
V: TRBV7-9
length: 13
CDR3: CASSGTSRYEQYF

J: TRBJ1-6
V: TRBV6-5
length: 15
CDR3: CASSPTGQGDSPLHF